This T cell receptor (beta chain) was recorded in a study of monozygotic twins with inflammatory bowel disease. This CDR3 comprises 13 residues. The germline gives CDR1 SEHNR, CDR2 FQNEAQ (reference sequence). Following a re-call of the 5' RACE reads, TCRdb has one entry per CDR3 protein and lacks DNA. This sample carries 150,000 to 200,000 distinct CDR3 sequences, with around 2.4% going to the ten biggest clones. Input material: blood. The source is a human donor with ulcerative colitis or Crohn's disease, or a healthy co-twin of an affected twin (not recorded which). J is TRBJ2-1 and V is TRBV7-9. CDR3 in amino acids: CASSWGRYNEQFF.